The rows below give T cell receptor beta chains drawn from one sample of a study of regulatory T cells in long-lasting Graves disease. TCRdb itself ran the multiplex PCR reads through MiXCR, one entry per CDR3 protein. The sample holds a few hundred thousand distinct CDR3 sequences; around 20% are singletons and the top ten take approximately 14%. The sequencing used peripheral blood mononuclear cells (PBMCs), collected at new diagnosis, from a patient treated with antithyroid drugs. All receptors come from a female donor with Graves disease. CDR3s include the opening cysteine and the closing phenylalanine or tryptophan. The order of the fields is CDR3 length, V gene, J gene, CDR3 protein.

length: 14; V: TRBV6-2/TRBV6-3; J: TRBJ1-5; CDR3: CASMIGGGNQPQHF
length: 16; V: TRBV9; J: TRBJ2-2; CDR3: CASSAGPGGNTGELFF
length: 14; V: TRBV6-2/TRBV6-3; J: TRBJ2-3; CDR3: CASRKLVSTDTQYF
length: 15; V: TRBV7-9; J: TRBJ2-1; CDR3: CASSKDYRFYNEQFF
length: 18; V: TRBV5-1; J: TRBJ1-1; CDR3: CASSQYPGQGARPTEAFF
length: 11; V: TRBV20-1; J: TRBJ2-7; CDR3: CSALWAHEQYF
length: 15; V: TRBV7-7; J: TRBJ2-1; CDR3: CASSLGRGGDNEQFF
length: 13; V: TRBV29-1; J: TRBJ2-4; CDR3: CSVSRGAADIQYF
length: 13; V: TRBV7-3; J: TRBJ2-3; CDR3: CASSRGVPDTQYF
length: 17; V: TRBV19; J: TRBJ2-1; CDR3: CASSLKAGQGAYNEQFF
length: 15; V: TRBV20-1; J: TRBJ1-1; CDR3: CSAVSREKANTEAFF
length: 14; V: TRBV20-1; J: TRBJ1-6; CDR3: CSATGSTADSPLHF
length: 14; V: TRBV12-3/TRBV12-4; J: TRBJ1-5; CDR3: CASRRTGLNQPQHF
length: 15; V: TRBV28; J: TRBJ2-1; CDR3: CASTTWSHVGNEQFF
length: 15; V: TRBV12-3/TRBV12-4; J: TRBJ1-1; CDR3: CASSLSGTRGTGAFF
length: 13; V: TRBV7-6; J: TRBJ1-4; CDR3: CASSWGLSEKLFF
length: 18; V: TRBV12-3/TRBV12-4; J: TRBJ2-2; CDR3: CASRQGVAGGNGGGELFF
length: 16; V: TRBV7-9; J: TRBJ1-4; CDR3: CASSFPTGPINEKLFF
length: 13; V: TRBV3-1; J: TRBJ1-1; CDR3: CASTIGGRSEAFF
length: 14; V: TRBV20-1; J: TRBJ1-5; CDR3: CSARGDRGFQPQHF
length: 14; V: TRBV6-1; J: TRBJ1-5; CDR3: CASSEGGGGQPQHF
length: 11; V: TRBV13; J: TRBJ1-1; CDR3: CASSSDRDSFF
length: 15; V: TRBV4-2; J: TRBJ2-5; CDR3: CASSQVAGQQETQYF
length: 15; V: TRBV11-3; J: -; CDR3: CASSLGGGTLNEQFF
length: 13; V: TRBV18; J: TRBJ2-7; CDR3: CASSPQETSEQYF
length: 15; V: TRBV12-3/TRBV12-4; J: TRBJ1-3; CDR3: CASTPSGGRRNTIYF
length: 14; V: TRBV10-1; J: TRBJ1-1; CDR3: CASSESRRYTEAFF
length: 14; V: TRBV19; J: TRBJ2-1; CDR3: CASRLGSSYNEQFF
length: 15; V: TRBV12-3/TRBV12-4; J: TRBJ2-5; CDR3: CASSFSAGVGETQYF
length: 16; V: TRBV6-1; J: TRBJ2-3; CDR3: CASMIPLAGGQDTQYF
length: 13; V: TRBV29-1; J: TRBJ1-1; CDR3: CSGRKGGGTEAFF
length: 15; V: TRBV7-3; J: TRBJ2-2; CDR3: CASSSGRRGTGELFF
length: 15; V: TRBV20-1; J: TRBJ1-5; CDR3: CSAQRSGNSNQPQHF
length: 14; V: TRBV12-3/TRBV12-4; J: TRBJ1-5; CDR3: CASSFEPAVQPQHF
length: 18; V: TRBV28; J: TRBJ2-7; CDR3: CASRIGILRGSGAYEQYF
length: 15; V: TRBV2; J: TRBJ1-6; CDR3: CASRATAGGISPLHF
length: 17; V: TRBV28; J: TRBJ2-7; CDR3: CASSSPGQGALSYEQYF
length: 13; V: TRBV14; J: TRBJ1-2; CDR3: CASSQGGAGGYTF
length: 15; V: TRBV10-3; J: TRBJ1-2; CDR3: CAITAGTGGTYGYTF
length: 16; V: TRBV30; J: TRBJ1-2; CDR3: CAWSAPHRAVRYGYTF
length: 10; V: TRBV24-1; J: TRBJ2-1; CDR3: CATGGRGMFF
length: 16; V: TRBV5-5; J: TRBJ1-2; CDR3: CASSLVGTGRDYGYTF
length: 15; V: TRBV19; J: TRBJ2-3; CDR3: CASSDYPRTTDTQYF
length: 16; V: TRBV15; J: TRBJ2-5; CDR3: CATSRALAGGQETQYF
length: 18; V: TRBV29-1; J: TRBJ2-1; CDR3: CSVVGTGPLAGAYNEQFF
length: 12; V: TRBV30; J: TRBJ1-2; CDR3: CAWSLWGHGYTF
length: 12; V: TRBV11-2; J: TRBJ1-2; CDR3: CASSDRGFGYTF
length: 14; V: TRBV2; J: TRBJ1-5; CDR3: CASRDQGAGQPQHF
length: 14; V: TRBV14; J: TRBJ1-6; CDR3: CASSLTGRGSPLHF
length: 14; V: TRBV3-1; J: TRBJ1-5; CDR3: CASSLDGNARPQHF
length: 14; V: TRBV14; J: TRBJ1-1; CDR3: CASSPDKPNTEAFF
length: 13; V: TRBV6-5; J: TRBJ2-7; CDR3: CASSYDRYYEQYF
length: 15; V: TRBV20-1; J: TRBJ2-7; CDR3: CSASGHSVSSYEQYF
length: 14; V: TRBV6-2/TRBV6-3; J: TRBJ2-5; CDR3: CVSSGTGGQETQYF
length: 13; V: TRBV19; J: TRBJ1-5; CDR3: CATSDRVNQPQHF
length: 12; V: TRBV7-2; J: TRBJ2-1; CDR3: CASSFYGDEQFF
length: 13; V: TRBV7-2; J: TRBJ2-3; CDR3: CASSADRTHTQYF